This TCR beta chain was identified during a study of vaccination effects on CD4 cells after COVID-19. V was trimmed by 0 bases and J by 2 bases, leaving 28 bases between them. CDR1 MNHNS and CDR2 SASEGT come from the germline V gene. CDR3 length: 21 residues. Profiled with immunoSEQ multiplex PCR; TCRdb holds only in-frame clones, not every one. The sample carries about 55,000 clones, more than 60% recorded once. A note on this clone: Its antigen is unidentified.

Antigen-specific CD4+ T cells expanded by the ViraFEST assay with viral peptide pools were then sequenced. Culture lasted about ten days before CD4+ T cell isolation. Having tested negative for nucleocapsid antibodies, the vaccine recipients showed no prior SARS-CoV-2 infection. Around 2.2 million PBMC were seeded per well and grown in the presence of roughly 10 IU/ml IL-2 and around 10 ug/ml peptides. A half-volume exchange with IL-2 medium occurred on days 3 and 7. Study-wide results and caveats: Early post-infection timepoints were missing from the study, which also had few convalescent patients. Late post-vaccination samples showed marked contraction of infection- and vaccine-induced clones.

This material consisted of CD4+ T cells from PBMCs cultured with SARS-CoV-2 spike peptides, taken before COVID-19 vaccination. The receptor comes from a human donor who received a COVID-19 vaccine. V and J are TRBV6-1 and TRBJ1-1; the D is unclear. The CDR3: CASSEAGSLRGVTWENTEAFF. The DNA of the CDR3 is TGTGCCAGCAGTGAAGCGGGGTCCCTTCGCGGGGTCACCTGGGAAAACACTGAAGCTTTCTTT.